This T cell receptor (beta chain) was sequenced in a study of post-analysis software for immune sequencing data. Study at large: Recorded subtypes: relapsing-remitting, secondary progressive, progressive-relapsing; some patients unannotated.

Every TCR beta cDNA library bore unique molecular identifiers. About 500,000 cDNA molecules came from around 1 to 9.1 million T cells. TCRdb reprocessed the PCR reads with MiXCR, giving one entry per CDR3 protein. The data contain roughly 800,000 distinct CDR3 sequences, about 43% of them singletons. V dropped 4 bases and J dropped 0 bases, with 11 bases sitting between them. The CDR3 is 15 amino acids. In germline, CDR1 is SGHRS, CDR2 YFSETQ. Study-level results: Among four or five TRBV segments more frequent in patients than controls were TRBV5-6, TRBV5-1 and TRBV20-1. F measure showed strong co-clustering of same-batch samples.

In regard to this clonotype: Its target is not known.

The chain uses TRBV5-1 and TRBJ2-1; TRBD1 might be the D (5 bases). The clonotype comes from a girl under 18 with multiple sclerosis. Sequenced sample: blood. CDR3 in amino acids: CASSRTGRSYNEQFF. The CDR3 DNA sequence: TGCGCCAGCAGCAGAACAGGTCGCTCCTACAATGAGCAGTTCTTC. Using reference TRBV5-1 and TRBJ2-1 for the parts outside the CDR3, the full variable domain is KAGVTQTPRYLIKTRGQQVTLSCSPISGHRSVSWYQQTPGQGLQFLFEYFSETQRNKGNFPGRFSGRQFSNSRSEMNVSTLELGDSALYLCASSRTGRSYNEQFFGPGTRLTVL.